Below are 31 T cell receptor beta chains sequenced from a single sample in a study of patients and donors after allogeneic stem cell transplantation. Using its own MiXCR run on the RT-PCR reads, TCRdb lists one record per CDR3 protein. The table records 2,000 to 2,500 distinct CDR3 sequences, approximately 8% of them present only once. The specimen was blood, either unsorted or a sorted T cell fraction (not recorded which). These receptors were taken from a human donor who was either an allogeneic HSCT recipient or a stem cell or donor lymphocyte infusion donor (not recorded which). It is not recorded whose cells these are; they may come from a transplant donor.

The rearrangement uses TRBV20-1 and TRBJ2-7; D is perhaps TRBD1 (5 bases). V lost 4 bases and J 3 bases, leaving 16 bases between the germline ends. The CDR3 extends over 14 amino acids. CDR1 and CDR2 from the germline V gene are DFQATT and SNEGSKA (reference sequence). CDR3 sequence reads: CSAKSSGPIYEQYF. As DNA, the CDR3 is TGCAGTGCTAAAAGCTCAGGGCCAATCTACGAGCAGTACTTC.

Judged by abundance, this clonotype is medium-sized (0.01 to 0.1%). V and J are TRBV18 and TRBJ2-7, with a tentative D call TRBD1 (6 bases). The CDR3 totals 14 residues. Germline CDR1 is KGHSH and CDR2 is LQKENI. V was pared by 6 bases and J by 0 bases, with 12 bases between. The CDR3 nucleotides read TGTGCCAGCTCGAAGGACAGCCGCTCCTACGAGCAGTACTTC. Translated, it gives CASSKDSRSYEQYF.

This clonotype was seen only a few times. The V call is TRBV5-1, the J call TRBJ2-6; D is possibly TRBD1 (7 bases). The V end lost 2 bases, the J end lost 2 bases, and 14 bases lay between the germline ends. CDR1 and CDR2 from the germline V gene are SGHRS and YFSETQ. The CDR3 has 17 residues. For the CDR3, the DNA is TGCGCCAGCAGCTTAGGGGGCGGGGTCCCTGGGGCCAACGTCCTGACTTTC. Protein product: CASSLGGGVPGANVLTF.

For the CDR3, the DNA is TGCGCCAGCAGCCGCTCACAGGGGAACACTGAAGCTTTCTTT. Its protein product is CASSRSQGNTEAFF. The gene calls are TRBV5-1 and TRBJ1-1; D might be TRBD1 (6 bases). The length of the CDR3 is 14 residues. V lost 4 bases, J lost 1 base, and 11 bases lay in between. The germline CDR1 and CDR2 sequences are SGHRS and YFSETQ.

The V gene is TRBV5-4, the J gene TRBJ2-3; 8 nucleotides agree with TRBD1. CDR3 length: 15 amino acids. V lost 10 bases and J lost 1; bases outside the gene matches: 11. From germline, CDR1 is SGHNT and CDR2 YYREEE (reference sequence). The CDR3 spells CAYLKLDRGTDTQYF. DNA of the CDR3: TGTGCCTACCTCAAGTTGGACAGGGGCACAGATACGCAGTATTTT.

The chain links TRBV25-1 to TRBJ1-4; 7 bases match TRBD1. V lost 4 bases, J lost 8 bases, and 4 bases stayed unmatched. The CDR3 loop spans 13 amino acids. Germline V gives CDR1 MGHDK, CDR2 SYGVNS. The CDR3 here is CASSAGGLEKLFF. The CDR3 coding sequence is TGTGCCAGCAGTGCAGGGGGGCTCGAAAAACTGTTTTTT.

By share, this clonotype counts as large (0.1 to 1%). The CDR3 loop reads CASSLSGENEQFF. The CDR3 region has the DNA TGTGCCAGCAGTTTAAGCGGGGAAAATGAGCAGTTCTTC. The chain joins TRBV12-3 or TRBV12-4 to TRBJ2-1; 7 nucleotides line up with TRBD2. The V and J ends lost 2 bases and 7 bases, in that order; junction bases with no gene match: 2. This CDR3 is 13 amino acids long.

A few counts support this clonotype. V is TRBV5-5 and J is TRBJ1-4; D gene unclear. Between the trimmed V and J ends, which lost 4 bases and 10 bases, there was a span of 14 bases. Looked up from germline, CDR1 is SGHKS and CDR2 is YYEKEE (reference sequence). This CDR3 comprises 13 residues. In DNA, the CDR3 is TGTGCCAGCAGCCCAGTGATCCTCGGAAAACTGTTTTTT. Translating it yields CASSPVILGKLFF.

Relative to its sample, this clonotype is medium-sized. This chain uses TRBV11-3 with TRBJ1-6; no definite D call. Trimming stripped 4 bases from V and 5 bases from J, with 3 bases between. The germline CDR1 and CDR2 sequences are SGHNT and YENEEA. This CDR3 region has 12 residues. This CDR3 reads CASSSNNSPLHF. The CDR3, as DNA: TGTGCCAGCAGCTCGAATAATTCACCCCTCCACTTT.

This clonotype is medium-sized within its sample. The chain couples TRBV7-9 to TRBJ2-5; 11 nucleotides agree with TRBD2. Germline V gene lookup returns CDR1 SEHNR and CDR2 FQNEAQ (reference sequence). With V trimmed by 2 bases and J by 3 bases, 5 bases remained unmatched. This CDR3 is built from 16 residues. The CDR3 coding sequence is TGTGCCAGCAGCTTAAGACTAGCGGGGAGAAAAGAGACCCAGTACTTC. Residues: CASSLRLAGRKETQYF.

This clonotype was detected a few times. The chain recombines TRBV7-2 with TRBJ2-5; D call uncertain. The CDR3 is 14 residues long. Trimming removed 1 base at V and 2 bases at J, with 8 bases between. Germline V gene lookup returns CDR1 SGHTA and CDR2 FQGNSA. CDR3 coding DNA: TGTGCCAGCAGCTTAGTGTCAGATCAAGAGACCCAGTACTTC. Protein product: CASSLVSDQETQYF.

Within the sample, this clonotype is medium-sized. This sequence joins TRBV11-3 and TRBJ2-3; a weak D match, TRBD1 (6 bases). V lost 4 bases and J 1 base, leaving 9 bases between the germline ends. The CDR3 covers 14 residues. Germline V gives CDR1 SGHNT, CDR2 YENEEA. The CDR3 DNA follows: TGTGCCAGCAGCTACAGGGACGGCACAGATACGCAGTATTTT. Translating it yields CASSYRDGTDTQYF.

J is TRBJ2-5 and V is TRBV7-9; a possible D gene is TRBD2 (5 bases). The CDR3 length is 15 residues. Trimming removed 5 bases at V and 2 bases at J, with 15 bases between. Per germline, CDR1 SEHNR and CDR2 FQNEAQ (reference sequence). CDR3 coding DNA: TGTGCCAGCAGCCCTAAGGAGAGGGAACAAGAGACCCAGTACTTC. Protein sequence: CASSPKEREQETQYF.

This clonotype is judged medium-sized. The chain has TRBV20-1 and TRBJ2-1, with D maybe TRBD2 (5 bases). The CDR3 consists of 12 residues. CDR1 is DFQATT, CDR2 SNEGSKA, per germline (reference sequence). V lost 5 bases and J 4 bases, leaving 9 bases between the germline ends. In DNA, the CDR3 is TGCAGTGCTCCTAAGCGGTACAATGAGCAGTTCTTC. Encoded protein: CSAPKRYNEQFF.

This rearrangement joins TRBV6-1 to TRBJ1-1; D perhaps matches TRBD1 (5 bases). CDR3 length: 13 residues. Germline CDR1 MNHNS, CDR2 SASEGT. Deletions cut 7 bases from V and 4 bases from J, with 13 bases between. This CDR3 reads CASTGSWGTEAFF. The CDR3 DNA reads as TGTGCCAGCACAGGGTCCTGGGGCACTGAAGCTTTCTTT.

The rearrangement links TRBV29-1 to TRBJ2-1; maybe TRBD1 (5 bases). Germline V gives CDR1 SQVTM, CDR2 ANQGSEA. CDR3 length: 13 residues. V lost 7 bases and J 5 bases, leaving 15 bases between the germline ends. CDR3 in amino acids: CSAVSRADNEQFF. DNA for the CDR3: TGCAGCGCTGTAAGCAGGGCGGACAATGAGCAGTTCTTC.

V usage is TRBV28 and J usage is TRBJ1-2; D gene unclear. The length of the CDR3 is 14 residues. V lost 3 bases to trimming and J lost 0 bases, with 8 bases between them. Looked up from germline, CDR1 is MDHEN and CDR2 is SYDVKM. CDR3 coding DNA: TGTGCCAGCAGTTTCGGAGGTGCTAACTATGGCTACACCTTC. This encodes CASSFGGANYGYTF.

A few counts support this clonotype. V is TRBV7-2 and J is TRBJ2-1; D call uncertain. Trimming took off 2 bases at V and 6 bases at J, with 11 bases between the two ends. This CDR3 has 14 amino acids. Germline V gene sequence: CDR1 SGHTA, CDR2 FQGNSA. Here the CDR3 reads CASSLRLSANEQFF. CDR3 DNA sequence: TGTGCCAGCAGCTTAAGGCTATCCGCCAATGAGCAGTTCTTC.

The CDR3 region is CASSPMAGGNQPQHF. DNA of the CDR3: TGCGCCAGCAGCCCGATGGCAGGGGGCAATCAGCCCCAGCATTTT. This chain uses TRBV5-1 with TRBJ1-5; D might be TRBD1 (6 bases). Germline CDR1 SGHRS, CDR2 YFSETQ. This CDR3 is 15 amino acids long. V shed 4 bases and J shed 2 bases, with 13 bases lying between them. The full variable domain, completed using reference TRBV5-1 and TRBJ1-5, is KAGVTQTPRYLIKTRGQQVTLSCSPISGHRSVSWYQQTPGQGLQFLFEYFSETQRNKGNFPGRFSGRQFSNSRSEMNVSTLELGDSALYLCASSPMAGGNQPQHFGDGTRLSIL.

By share of the sample, this clonotype is medium-sized (0.01 to 0.1%). J is TRBJ2-3 and V is TRBV29-1, with D tentatively TRBD1 or TRBD2 (5 bases each). CDR3 length: 13 amino acids. V gave up 7 bases and J gave up 4 bases, with 15 bases separating them. Looked up from germline, CDR1 is SQVTM and CDR2 is ANQGSEA. The CDR3 loop is CSGTYGTADTQYF. CDR3 DNA: TGCAGCGGGACATACGGGACGGCAGATACGCAGTATTTT.

This clonotype was seen a handful of times. The J gene is TRBJ2-7, the V gene TRBV27; 10 bases map to TRBD1. CDR1 and CDR2 from the germline V gene are MNHEY and SMNVEV (reference sequence). V lost 6 bases and J lost 5; bases outside the gene matches: 7. There are 14 residues in the CDR3. The DNA of the CDR3 is TGTGCCAGCAGCACTTGGGACAGGGGAAACGAGCAGTACTTC. Translation: CASSTWDRGNEQYF.

This clonotype is medium-sized within its sample. V gene TRBV11-2 combines with J gene TRBJ1-1; D unresolved. CDR3 size: 14 residues. Germline lookup yields CDR1 SGHAT and CDR2 FQNNGV. With 3 bases removed from V and 6 bases from J, the gap between germline ends came to 14 bases. As DNA, the CDR3 is TGTGCCAGCAGCTTCGAAGCCGGTCGGGCTGAAGCTTTCTTT. Encoded protein: CASSFEAGRAEAFF.

V is TRBV3-1 and J is TRBJ2-3; D uncertain. This CDR3 has 14 residues. Germline CDR1 is LGHDT and CDR2 is YNNKEL (reference sequence). V was trimmed by 1 base and J by 4 bases, leaving 9 bases between them. The DNA of the CDR3 is TGTGCCAGCAGCCAAGTTCTCCCCCCAGATACGCAGTATTTT. It codes for CASSQVLPPDTQYF.

The chain joins TRBV29-1 to TRBJ1-1; D is unclear. Deletions cut 4 bases from V and 2 bases from J, with 2 bases between. Germline assignment: CDR1 SQVTM and CDR2 ANQGSEA. The CDR3 has 10 amino acids. CDR3 loop: CSVGNTEAFF. CDR3 bases: TGCAGCGTTGGAAACACTGAAGCTTTCTTT.

The chain combines TRBV2 with TRBJ2-1; 14 nucleotides align to TRBD2. V gave up 10 bases and J gave up 0 bases; unmatched junction bases: 5. In germline, CDR1 is SNHLY, CDR2 FYNNEI. The CDR3 runs to 16 residues. CDR3 DNA: TGTGCCATCTCCGGGACTAGCGGGAGCTCCTACAATGAGCAGTTCTTC. This gives the protein CAISGTSGSSYNEQFF.

J is TRBJ2-2 and V is TRBV28; 8 nucleotides align to TRBD1. Trimming cost V 1 base and J 6 bases; bases outside gene matches: 4. The germline gives CDR1 MDHEN, CDR2 SYDVKM. The CDR3 consists of 15 residues. The DNA of the CDR3 is TGTGCCAGCAGTTTATCAGGGGGCAGCGCCGGGGAGCTGTTTTTT. It translates to CASSLSGGSAGELFF.

This chain links TRBV7-9 with TRBJ2-2, with 11 bases lining up with TRBD2. The CDR3 consists of 15 residues. Germline V CDR1 and CDR2: SEHNR, FQNEAQ (reference sequence). The V segment lost 6 bases and the J segment 1 base; nucleotides outside the gene matches: 1. The DNA of the CDR3 is TGTGCCAGCAGGGGACTAGCGGAGAACACCGGGGAGCTGTTTTTT. It specifies CASRGLAENTGELFF.

The rearrangement links TRBV6-2 or TRBV6-3 to TRBJ2-1, with D unresolved. Deletions cut 4 bases from V and 6 bases from J, with 7 bases between. The CDR3 is made up of 12 amino acids. Germline V gene lookup returns CDR1 MNHEY and CDR2 SVGEGT. The CDR3 region has the DNA TGTGCCAGCAGTTTCGGCGGCAATGAGCAGTTCTTC. It yields the protein CASSFGGNEQFF.

In its sample, this clonotype ranks as large (0.1 to 1%). J is TRBJ2-1 and V is TRBV21-1. TRBV21-1 constitutes a pseudogene. CDR3 size: 11 residues. This CDR3 reads CASSKAFEQFF. CDR3 bases: TGTGCCAGCAGCAAAGCGTTCGAGCAGTTCTTC.

By proportion, this clonotype is medium-sized. The chain joins TRBV5-1 to TRBJ2-7; 7 positions agree with TRBD2. Germline V gene lookup returns CDR1 SGHRS and CDR2 YFSETQ. This CDR3 is built from 15 residues. V lost 0 bases, J lost 10 bases, and 13 bases stayed unmatched. CDR3 nucleotides: TGCGCCAGCAGCTTGGGCGCAGCGGGACCGGGAATTCAGTACTTC. Protein product: CASSLGAAGPGIQYF.

This clonotype is deemed medium-sized. The chain carries TRBV11-3 and TRBJ2-1, with D perhaps assigned TRBD1 or TRBD2 (5 bases each). Germline values: CDR1 SGHNT, CDR2 YENEEA. V was shortened by 1 base and J by 1 base, with 11 bases between the two germline ends. This CDR3 comprises 16 residues. The DNA for the CDR3 is TGTGCCAGCAGCTTAGCCGGGACCTTATCCTACAATGAGCAGTTCTTC. Encoded protein: CASSLAGTLSYNEQFF.